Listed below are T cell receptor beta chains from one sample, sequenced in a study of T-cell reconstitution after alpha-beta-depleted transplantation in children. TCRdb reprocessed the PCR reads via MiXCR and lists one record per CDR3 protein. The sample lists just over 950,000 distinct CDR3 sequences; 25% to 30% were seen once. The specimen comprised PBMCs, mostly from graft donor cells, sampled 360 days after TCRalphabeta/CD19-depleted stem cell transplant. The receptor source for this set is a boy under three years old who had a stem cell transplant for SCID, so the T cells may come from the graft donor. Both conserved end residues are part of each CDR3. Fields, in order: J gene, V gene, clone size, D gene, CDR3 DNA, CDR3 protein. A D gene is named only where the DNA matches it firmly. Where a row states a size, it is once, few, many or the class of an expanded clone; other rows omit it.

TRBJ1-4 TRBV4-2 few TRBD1 TGTGCCAGCAGCCAGTCTACAGGGGGTGGTAATGAAAAACTGTTTTTT CASSQSTGGGNEKLFF
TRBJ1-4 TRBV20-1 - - TGCAGTGCTGCCCTCCGTACAGCAACTAATGAAAAACTGTTTTTT CSAALRTATNEKLFF
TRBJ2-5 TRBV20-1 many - TGCAGCGCAGCAGGGGGGGAGACCCAGTACTTC CSAAGGETQYF
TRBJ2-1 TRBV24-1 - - TGTGCCACCACAGGGTCGGGTGACAATGAGCAGTTCTTC CATTGSGDNEQFF
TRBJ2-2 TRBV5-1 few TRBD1 TGCGCCAGCAGCTTGCCGGACAGGGCCACCGGGGAGCTGTTTTTT CASSLPDRATGELFF
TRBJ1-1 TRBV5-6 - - TGTGCCAGCAGCCAAGCATGGACCGAAGCTTTCTTT CASSQAWTEAFF
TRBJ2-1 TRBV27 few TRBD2 TGTGCCAGCACGAGGGTAGCGGGGGGTCCCTACAATGAGCAGTTCTTC CASTRVAGGPYNEQFF
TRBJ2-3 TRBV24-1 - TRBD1 TGTGCCACCAGTGAGACCGGGACAGGGGAAGATACGCAGTATTTT CATSETGTGEDTQYF
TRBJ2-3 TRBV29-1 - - TGCAGCGGATCAGGGGTAAACGGCCTCACAGATACGCAGTATTTT CSGSGVNGLTDTQYF
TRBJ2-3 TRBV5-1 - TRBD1 TGCGCCAGCGGACAGGGTGGAATTGTAGATACGCAGTATTTT CASGQGGIVDTQYF
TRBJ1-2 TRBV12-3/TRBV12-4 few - TGTGCCAGCAGTTTAAGGCCGGGCGGCTACACCTTC CASSLRPGGYTF
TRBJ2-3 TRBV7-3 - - TGTGCCAGCAGCTTGAACGATCTCCCCACAGATACGCAGTATTTT CASSLNDLPTDTQYF
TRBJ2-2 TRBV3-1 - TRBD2 TGTGCCAGCAGCCGACGACTAGCCACCGGGGAGCTGTTTTTT CASSRRLATGELFF
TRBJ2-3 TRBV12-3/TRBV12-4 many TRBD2 TGTGCCAGCAGTCCGGGACTAGCGTCAGATACGCAGTATTTT CASSPGLASDTQYF
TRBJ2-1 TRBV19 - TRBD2 TGTGCCAGTAGTTCAGCGGGAGGATGGCTCGATGAGCAGTTCTTC CASSSAGGWLDEQFF
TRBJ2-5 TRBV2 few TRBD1 TGTGCCAGTTCAGACAGGGGAGGAGAGACCCAGTACTTC CASSDRGGETQYF
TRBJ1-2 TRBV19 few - TGTGCCAGTAGCCAGGACACTTACTATGGCTACACCTTC CASSQDTYYGYTF
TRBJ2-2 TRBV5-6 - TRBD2 TGTGCCAGCAGCGCCCTAGCGGGGGCCCCCCCCGGGGAGCTGTTTTTT CASSALAGAPPGELFF
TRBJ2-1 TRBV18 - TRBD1 TGTGCCAGCTCACCAAGGACAGGGGGTCATGAGCAGTTCTTC CASSPRTGGHEQFF
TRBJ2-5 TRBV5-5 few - TGTGCCAGCAGCTTGGCCGTTGGGGAGACCCAGTACTTC CASSLAVGETQYF
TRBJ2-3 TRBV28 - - TGTGCCAGTACCCGGGGGTGGGGCCCAGATACGCAGTATTTT CASTRGWGPDTQYF
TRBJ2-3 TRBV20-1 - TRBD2 TGCAGTGCTAGAGGCCAATGGGGGGGGACTAGCACAGATACGCAGTATTTT CSARGQWGGTSTDTQYF
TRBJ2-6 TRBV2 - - TGTGCGCTGGGGGCCAGGAGAAACTCTGGGGCCAACGTCCTGACTTTC CALGARRNSGANVLTF
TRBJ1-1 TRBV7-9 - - TGTGCCAGCAGCTTATTCGGGGCGGGGTCGGCCACTGAAGCTTTCTTT CASSLFGAGSATEAFF
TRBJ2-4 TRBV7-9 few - TGTGCCAGCAGCTTTGGAGCGCAGGGAGATCAGTACTTC CASSFGAQGDQYF
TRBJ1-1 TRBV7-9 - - TGTGCCAGCAGCATGGGGTACAGGAACACTGAAGCTTTCTTT CASSMGYRNTEAFF
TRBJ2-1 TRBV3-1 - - TGTGCCAGCAGGGGGCATGAGCAGTTCTTC CASRGHEQFF
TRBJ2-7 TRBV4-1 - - TGCGCCAGCAGCCAAGAAACGGCCCGCTCCTACGAGCAGTACTTC CASSQETARSYEQYF
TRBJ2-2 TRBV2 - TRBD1 TGTGCCACACGGACAGGGTTGGCCGGGGAGCTGTTTTTT CATRTGLAGELFF
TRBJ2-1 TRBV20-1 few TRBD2 TGCAGTGCTAGTGGCGGGGGGGCCCCCTACAATGAGCAGTTCTTC CSASGGGAPYNEQFF
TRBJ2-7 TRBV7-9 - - TGTGCCAGCAGCCACGGATTAGGGCGGGACGAGCAGTACTTC CASSHGLGRDEQYF
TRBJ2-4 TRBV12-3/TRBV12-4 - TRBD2 TGTGCCAGCAGTTCCCCTCGGGGGGGAAACATTCAGTACTTC CASSSPRGGNIQYF
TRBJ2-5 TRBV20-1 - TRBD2 TGCAGTGCTAGAGATGCCCAGCGGGAATCGGAGACCCAGTACTTC CSARDAQRESETQYF
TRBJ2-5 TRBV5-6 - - TGTGCCAGCAGCTTGAATACAGGGCAAGAGACCCAGTACTTC CASSLNTGQETQYF
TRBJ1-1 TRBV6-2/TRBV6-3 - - TGTGCCAGCAGTCCCTCCGGGACTAAGGGCTTAACTGAAGCTTTCTTT CASSPSGTKGLTEAFF
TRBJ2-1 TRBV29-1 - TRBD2 TGCAGCGTTGCTTTCGGGGGGAATTACTATGAGCAGTTCTTC CSVAFGGNYYEQFF
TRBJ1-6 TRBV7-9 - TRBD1 TGTGCCAGCAGCCCCGACAGGGTACTCTGGCCCCTCCACTTT CASSPDRVLWPLHF
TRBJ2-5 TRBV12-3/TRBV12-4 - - TGTGCCAGCAGTTTACAGGGAACCCTAAAGGAGACCCAGTACTTC CASSLQGTLKETQYF
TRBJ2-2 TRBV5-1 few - TGTGCCAGCAGTTTCGGGACCCCGAACACCGGGGAGCTGTTTTTT CASSFGTPNTGELFF
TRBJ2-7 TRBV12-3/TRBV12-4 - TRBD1 TGTGCCTCCGCCCGGGACAGGATCAACGAGCAGTACTTC CASARDRINEQYF
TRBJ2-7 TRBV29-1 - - TGCAGCGTTGAAGTACACACACTTAAGGACCGCCGGGTGTCCTACGAGCAGTACTTC CSVEVHTLKDRRVSYEQYF
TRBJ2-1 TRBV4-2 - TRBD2 TGTGCCAGCAGCCAAGATACTAGCGGGGGGGCGAATGAGCAGTTCTTC CASSQDTSGGANEQFF
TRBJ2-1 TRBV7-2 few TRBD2 TGTGCCAGCAGCTTAGCCGGGGGGGCACATGAGCAGTTCTTC CASSLAGGAHEQFF
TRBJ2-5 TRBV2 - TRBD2 TGTGCCAGCGGGGGACTAGCGGTTCAAGAGACCCAGTACTTC CASGGLAVQETQYF
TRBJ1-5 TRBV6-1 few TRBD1 TGTGCCAGCTCGCGGACAGGGGTGAATCAGCCCCAGCATTTT CASSRTGVNQPQHF
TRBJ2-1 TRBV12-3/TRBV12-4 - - TGTGCCAGCAGTAAGCTAGTCCCCTACAATGAGCAGTTCTTC CASSKLVPYNEQFF
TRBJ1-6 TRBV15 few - TGTGCCACCAGCAGAGATCACACCCTCAGTATCCTCCACTTT CATSRDHTLSILHF
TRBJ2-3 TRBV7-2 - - TGTGCCAGCAGCTGGGGCCGATTCACAGATACGCAGTATTTT CASSWGRFTDTQYF
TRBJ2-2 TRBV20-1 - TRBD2 TGCAGTGCTCTTAGCGGGGGGGTATTCGGGGAGCTGTTTTTT CSALSGGVFGELFF
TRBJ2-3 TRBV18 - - TGTGCCAGCTCACAGGGGAAAGGACGCACAGATACGCAGTATTTT CASSQGKGRTDTQYF
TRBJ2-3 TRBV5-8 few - TGTGCCAGCAGCTTGTGGGTCAGAAGAAGCAGCACAGATACGCAGTATTTT CASSLWVRRSSTDTQYF